This TCR beta chain was sequenced in a study of blood T cell repertoires in COVID-19. Background on the study: Samples of COVID-19 (acute and convalescent) were obtained from the United States, Italy and Spain. Sample material is recorded as cDNA or gDNA derived from T cells, B-cell-depleted T cells, or PBMCs.

The CDR3 extends over 14 amino acids. Germline loops: CDR1 SGHDT, CDR2 YYEEEE. V gave up 4 bases and J gave up 0 bases; unmatched junction bases: 4. In the original processing: For nucleated cells, counts were estimated from reference gene primer amplification. The assay was immunoSEQ multiplex PCR, and TCRdb's table has in-frame clones only and misses some. V and J calls and clone size are as listed in that table; D and trimming were resolved from the DNA. The table lists some 90,000 clones, roughly 83% of them singletons. This clonotype was sampled from a human donor in a cohort sampled during active COVID-19. The V call is TRBV5-6, the J call TRBJ2-7; 7 bases align to TRBD1. Sequencing used peripheral blood. The CDR3 DNA is TGTGCCAGCAGCCTCCGGGACAGCTCCTACGAGCAGTACTTC. Its protein is CASSLRDSSYEQYF.